This T cell receptor (beta chain) was recorded in a study of beta chain features in type 1 diabetes. Study-wide points: Type 1 diabetes patients had VDJ junctions that carried fewer insertions and more deletions. A cDNA-based sequencing approach could over-represent cells with high TCR expression. The question of HLA type influencing TCRB rearrangement was one that remained unresolved here.

Concerning this clone: Its antigen remains unidentified.

Cells sorted by CD45RO/CCR7/CD25/CD127/CD95/CD27 comprised CD4+ naive, central memory, regulatory and stem cell-like memory cells. The isolated RNA, all of it, was reverse transcribed, so expressed TCRB transcripts were what got sequenced. The method was immunoSEQ multiplex PCR; TCRdb's version includes in-frame clones alone and lacks a portion of them. In the table there are 150,000 to 170,000 clones, under 9.5% of which are singletons. This CDR3 contains 14 residues. CDR1 ENHRY and CDR2 SYGVKD come from the germline V gene. Trimming took 6 bases from V and 0 from J; bases not matched to a gene: 3. This receptor was identified in a young man in good health. Input material: central memory CD4+ T cells from blood. The gene calls are TRBV10-3 and TRBJ2-5; 8 bases are shared with TRBD2. CDR3: CAISERENQETQYF. The CDR3 DNA reads TGTGCCATCAGCGAGCGGGAGAACCAAGAGACCCAGTACTTC.